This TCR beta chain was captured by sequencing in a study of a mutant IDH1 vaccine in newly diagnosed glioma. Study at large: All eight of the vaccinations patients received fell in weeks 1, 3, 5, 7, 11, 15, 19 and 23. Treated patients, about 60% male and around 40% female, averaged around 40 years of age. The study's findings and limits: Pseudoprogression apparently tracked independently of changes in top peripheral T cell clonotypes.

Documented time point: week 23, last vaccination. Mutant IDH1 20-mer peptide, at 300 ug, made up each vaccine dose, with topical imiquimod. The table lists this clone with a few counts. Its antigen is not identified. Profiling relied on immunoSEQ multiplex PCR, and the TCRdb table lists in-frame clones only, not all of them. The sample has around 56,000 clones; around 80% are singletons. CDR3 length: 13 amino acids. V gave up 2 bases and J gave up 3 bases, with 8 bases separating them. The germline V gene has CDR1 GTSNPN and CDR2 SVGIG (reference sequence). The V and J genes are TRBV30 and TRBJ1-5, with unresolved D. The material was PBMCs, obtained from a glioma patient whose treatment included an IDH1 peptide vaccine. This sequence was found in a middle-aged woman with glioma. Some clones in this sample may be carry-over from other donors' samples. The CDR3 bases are TGTGCCTGGAGTCTGAGGGACAATCAGCCCCAGCATTTT. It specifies CAWSLRDNQPQHF. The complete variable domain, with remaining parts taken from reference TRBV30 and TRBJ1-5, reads SQTIHQWPATLVQPVGSPLSLECTVEGTSNPNLYWYRQAAGRGLQLLFYSVGIGQISSEVPQNLSASRPQDRQFILSSKKLLLSDSGFYLCAWSLRDNQPQHFGDGTRLSIL.